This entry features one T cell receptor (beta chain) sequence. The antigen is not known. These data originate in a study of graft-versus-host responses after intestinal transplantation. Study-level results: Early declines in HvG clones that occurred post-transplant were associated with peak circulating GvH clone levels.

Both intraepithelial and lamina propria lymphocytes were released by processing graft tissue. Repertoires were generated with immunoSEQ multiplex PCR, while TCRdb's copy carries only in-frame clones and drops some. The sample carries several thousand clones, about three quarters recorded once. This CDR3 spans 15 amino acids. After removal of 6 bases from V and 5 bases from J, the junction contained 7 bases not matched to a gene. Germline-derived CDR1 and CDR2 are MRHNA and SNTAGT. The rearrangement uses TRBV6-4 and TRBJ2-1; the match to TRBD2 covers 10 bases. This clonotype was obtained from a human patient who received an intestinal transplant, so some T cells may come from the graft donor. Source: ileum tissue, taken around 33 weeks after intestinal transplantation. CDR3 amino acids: CASSEELAGNNEQFF. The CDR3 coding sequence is TGTGCCAGCAGCGAGGAACTAGCGGGAAACAATGAGCAGTTCTTC.